What follows are 3 T cell receptor beta chains derived from one specimen sequenced in a study of cytomegalovirus exposure and HLA in healthy donors. PCR involved 60 Vbeta and 13 Jbeta primers. Sequenced by immunoSEQ multiplex PCR; TCRdb stores in-frame clones only, minus some. The profile shows about 160,000 clones, 73% of them singletons. The specimen was PBMCs. These receptors were obtained from a woman aged 18-29 years in good health and CMV-seronegative.

The table lists this clone with a few counts. The J gene is TRBJ1-5, the V gene TRBV28; 8 nucleotides align to TRBD1. Looked up from germline, CDR1 is MDHEN and CDR2 is SYDVKM. V trimming: 5 bases; J trimming: 2 bases; junction bases outside the gene matches: 8. The CDR3 consists of 16 residues. The CDR3 DNA follows: TGTGCCAGCAGTACCCGGACAGGGCATCGCAATCAGCCCCAGCATTTT. Translated: CASSTRTGHRNQPQHF.

The chain recombines TRBV19 with TRBJ1-1; D gene unclear. This CDR3 has 13 amino acids. Deletions cut 6 bases from V and 5 bases from J, with 13 bases between. Germline values: CDR1 LNHDA, CDR2 SQIVND (reference sequence). CDR3 coding DNA: TGTGCCAGTAGCTCCGCAGGAAATACTGAAGCTTTCTTT. Translation gives CASSSAGNTEAFF.

The sample holds one count of this clone. This rearrangement joins TRBV28 to TRBJ1-5; 8 nucleotides agree with TRBD1. After removal of 4 bases from V and 4 bases from J, the junction contained 9 bases not matched to a gene. This CDR3 has 16 residues. Germline-derived CDR1 and CDR2 are MDHEN and SYDVKM. The CDR3 reads CASSYYLRGLNQPQHF. CDR3 DNA sequence: TGTGCCAGCAGTTACTATCTCAGGGGGCTAAATCAGCCCCAGCATTTT.